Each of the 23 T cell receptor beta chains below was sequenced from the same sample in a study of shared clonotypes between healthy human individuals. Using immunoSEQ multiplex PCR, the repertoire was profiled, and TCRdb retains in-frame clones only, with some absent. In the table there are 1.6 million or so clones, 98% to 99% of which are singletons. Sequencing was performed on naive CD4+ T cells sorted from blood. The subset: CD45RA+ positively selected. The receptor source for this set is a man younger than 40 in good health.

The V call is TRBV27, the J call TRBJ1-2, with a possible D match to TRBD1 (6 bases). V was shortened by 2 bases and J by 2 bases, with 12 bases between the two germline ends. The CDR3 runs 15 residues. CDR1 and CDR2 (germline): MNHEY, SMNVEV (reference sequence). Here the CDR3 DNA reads TGTGCCAGCAGTTTAACCCACGGACAGAACTATGGCTACACCTTC. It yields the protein CASSLTHGQNYGYTF.

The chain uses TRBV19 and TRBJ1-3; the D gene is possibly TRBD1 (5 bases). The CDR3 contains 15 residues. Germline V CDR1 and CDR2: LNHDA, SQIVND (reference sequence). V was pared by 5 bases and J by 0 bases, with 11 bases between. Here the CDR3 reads CASSQLTDSGNTIYF. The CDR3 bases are TGTGCCAGTAGTCAACTGACAGACTCTGGAAACACCATATATTTT.

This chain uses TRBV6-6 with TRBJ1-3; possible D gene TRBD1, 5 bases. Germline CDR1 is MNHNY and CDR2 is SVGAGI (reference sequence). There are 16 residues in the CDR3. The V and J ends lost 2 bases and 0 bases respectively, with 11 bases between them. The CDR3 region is CASSYPTESSGNTIYF. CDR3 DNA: TGTGCCAGCAGTTACCCGACAGAATCCTCTGGAAACACCATATATTTT.

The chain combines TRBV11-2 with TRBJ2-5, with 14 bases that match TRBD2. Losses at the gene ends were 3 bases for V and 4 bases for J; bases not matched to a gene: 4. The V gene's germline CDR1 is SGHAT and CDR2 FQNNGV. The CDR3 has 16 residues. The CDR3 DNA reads TGTGCCAGCAGCTTTGGGACTAGCGGGAGCACAGAGACCCAGTACTTC. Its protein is CASSFGTSGSTETQYF.

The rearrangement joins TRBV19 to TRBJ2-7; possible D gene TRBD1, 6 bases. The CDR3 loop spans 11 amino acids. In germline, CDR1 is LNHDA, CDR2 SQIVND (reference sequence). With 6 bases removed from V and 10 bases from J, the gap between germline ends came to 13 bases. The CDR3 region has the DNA TGTGCCAGTAGGGACCAGGGGCAACAGTACTTC. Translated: CASRDQGQQYF. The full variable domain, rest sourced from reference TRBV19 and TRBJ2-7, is DGGITQSPKYLFRKEGQNVTLSCEQNLNHDAMYWYRQDPGQGLRLIYYSQIVNDFQKGDIAEGYSVSREKKESFPLTVTSAQKNPTAFYLCASRDQGQQYFGPGTRLTVT.

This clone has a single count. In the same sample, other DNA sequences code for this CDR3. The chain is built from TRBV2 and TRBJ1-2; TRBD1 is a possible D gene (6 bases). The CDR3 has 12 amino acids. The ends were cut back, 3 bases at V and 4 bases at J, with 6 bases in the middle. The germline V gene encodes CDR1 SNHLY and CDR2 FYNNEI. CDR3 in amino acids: CASSDRGYGYTF. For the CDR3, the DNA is TGTGCCAGCAGTGACAGGGGCTATGGCTACACCTTC.

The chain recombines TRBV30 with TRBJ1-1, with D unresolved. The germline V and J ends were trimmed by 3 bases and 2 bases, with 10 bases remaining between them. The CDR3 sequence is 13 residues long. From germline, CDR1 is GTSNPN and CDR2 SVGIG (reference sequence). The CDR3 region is CAWSPQSNTEAFF. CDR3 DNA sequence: TGTGCCTGGAGCCCGCAGAGTAACACTGAAGCTTTCTTT.

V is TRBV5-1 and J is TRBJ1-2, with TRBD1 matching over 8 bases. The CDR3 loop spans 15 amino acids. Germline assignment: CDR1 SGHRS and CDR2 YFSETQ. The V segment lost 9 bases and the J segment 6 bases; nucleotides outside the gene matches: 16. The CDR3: CATRPDRGGRDGYTF. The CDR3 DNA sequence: TGCGCCACAAGACCCGACAGGGGCGGAAGGGATGGCTACACCTTC.

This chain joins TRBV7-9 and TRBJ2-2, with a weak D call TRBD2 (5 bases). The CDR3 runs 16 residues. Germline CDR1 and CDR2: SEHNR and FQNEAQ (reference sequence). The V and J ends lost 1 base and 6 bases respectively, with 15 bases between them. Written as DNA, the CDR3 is TGTGCCAGCAGCTTAGAGAGCGGAATTCTGCCCGGGGAGCTGTTTTTT. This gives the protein CASSLESGILPGELFF.

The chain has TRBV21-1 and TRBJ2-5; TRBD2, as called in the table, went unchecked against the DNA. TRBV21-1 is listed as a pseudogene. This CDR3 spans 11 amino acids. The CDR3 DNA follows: TGTGCCAGCAGCCTCCAAGAGACCCAGTACTTC. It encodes CASSLQETQYF.

The CDR3, as DNA: TGTGCCAGCAGTTTAACAGCCCTGAATGAAAAACTGTTTTTT. Translating gives CASSLTALNEKLFF. The rearrangement joins TRBV28 to TRBJ1-4; D call uncertain. Trimming took 2 bases from V and 5 from J, leaving 9 bases between them. The V gene's germline CDR1 is MDHEN and CDR2 SYDVKM. The CDR3 contains 14 residues.

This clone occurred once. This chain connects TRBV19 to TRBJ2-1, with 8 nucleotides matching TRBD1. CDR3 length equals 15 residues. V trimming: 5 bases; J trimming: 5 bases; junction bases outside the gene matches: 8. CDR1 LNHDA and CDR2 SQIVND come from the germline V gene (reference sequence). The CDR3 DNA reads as TGTGCCAGTAGTCCTGTGGACAGGGTTGACAATGAGCAGTTCTTC. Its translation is CASSPVDRVDNEQFF.

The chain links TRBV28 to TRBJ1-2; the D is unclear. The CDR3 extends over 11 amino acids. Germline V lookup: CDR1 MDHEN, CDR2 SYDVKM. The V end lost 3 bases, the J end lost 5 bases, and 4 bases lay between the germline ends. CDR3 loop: CASSFTYGYTF. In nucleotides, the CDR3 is TGTGCCAGCAGTTTTACGTATGGCTACACCTTC.

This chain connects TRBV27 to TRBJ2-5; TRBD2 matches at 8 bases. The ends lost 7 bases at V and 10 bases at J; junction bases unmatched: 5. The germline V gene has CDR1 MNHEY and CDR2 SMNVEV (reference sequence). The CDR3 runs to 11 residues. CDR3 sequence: CASIGGGDQYF. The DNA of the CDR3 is TGTGCCAGCATCGGGGGGGGCGACCAGTACTTC.

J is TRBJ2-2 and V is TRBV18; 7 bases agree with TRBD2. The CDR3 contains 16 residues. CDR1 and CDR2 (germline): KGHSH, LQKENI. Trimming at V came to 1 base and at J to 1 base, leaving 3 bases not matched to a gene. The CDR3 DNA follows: TGTGCCAGCTCACCACGGGCTAGCGGGAACACCGGGGAGCTGTTTTTT. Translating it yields CASSPRASGNTGELFF.

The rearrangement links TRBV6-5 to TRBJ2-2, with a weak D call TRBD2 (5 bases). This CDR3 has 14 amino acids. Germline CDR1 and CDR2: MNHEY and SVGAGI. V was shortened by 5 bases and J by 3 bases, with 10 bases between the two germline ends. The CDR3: CASSKLDHTGELFF. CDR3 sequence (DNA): TGTGCCAGCAGTAAACTAGATCACACCGGGGAGCTGTTTTTT.

The CDR3 nucleotides read TGCAGCGTTGGGGCAGGGAACACTGAAGCTTTCTTT. Translation: CSVGAGNTEAFF. V usage is TRBV29-1 and J usage is TRBJ1-1; D not certain. V was clipped by 4 bases and J by 1 base, with 7 bases between them. CDR1 SQVTM and CDR2 ANQGSEA come from the germline V gene. The CDR3 is 12 amino acids.

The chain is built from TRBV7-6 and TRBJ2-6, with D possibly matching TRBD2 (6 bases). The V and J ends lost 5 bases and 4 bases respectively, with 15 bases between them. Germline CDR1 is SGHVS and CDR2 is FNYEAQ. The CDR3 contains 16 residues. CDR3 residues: CASSPRGGLGANVLTF. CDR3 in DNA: TGTGCCAGCAGCCCCCGTGGGGGGTTAGGGGCCAACGTCCTGACTTTC.

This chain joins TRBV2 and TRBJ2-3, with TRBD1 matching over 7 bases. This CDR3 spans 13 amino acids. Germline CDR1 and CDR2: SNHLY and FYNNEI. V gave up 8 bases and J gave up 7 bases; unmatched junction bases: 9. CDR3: CASVRGRPNTQYF. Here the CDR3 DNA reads TGTGCCAGCGTGAGGGGGCGCCCCAATACGCAGTATTTT.

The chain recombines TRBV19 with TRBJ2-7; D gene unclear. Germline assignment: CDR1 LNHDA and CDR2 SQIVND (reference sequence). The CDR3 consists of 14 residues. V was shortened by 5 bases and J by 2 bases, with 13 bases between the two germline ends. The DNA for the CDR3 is TGTGCCAGTAGTTCTCCCGACCCAACCTACGAGCAGTACTTC. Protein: CASSSPDPTYEQYF.

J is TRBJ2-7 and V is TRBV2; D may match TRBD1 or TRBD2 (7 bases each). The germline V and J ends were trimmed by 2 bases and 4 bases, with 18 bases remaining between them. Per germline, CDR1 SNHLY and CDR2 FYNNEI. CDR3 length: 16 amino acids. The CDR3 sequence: CASSEQGVRLAYEQYF. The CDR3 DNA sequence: TGTGCCAGCAGTGAACAGGGGGTGAGACTAGCTTACGAGCAGTACTTC.

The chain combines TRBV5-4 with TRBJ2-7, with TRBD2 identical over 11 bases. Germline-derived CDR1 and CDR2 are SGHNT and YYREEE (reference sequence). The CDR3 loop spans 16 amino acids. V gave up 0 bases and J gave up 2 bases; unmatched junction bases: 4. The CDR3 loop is CASSLVSGRATYEQYF. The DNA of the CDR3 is TGTGCCAGCAGCTTGGTTAGCGGGAGGGCTACCTACGAGCAGTACTTC.

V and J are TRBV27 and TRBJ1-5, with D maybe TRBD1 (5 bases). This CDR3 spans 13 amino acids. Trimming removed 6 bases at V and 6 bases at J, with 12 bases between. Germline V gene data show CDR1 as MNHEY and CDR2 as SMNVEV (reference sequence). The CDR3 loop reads CASSSGDRQPQHF. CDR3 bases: TGTGCCAGCAGCTCGGGGGATCGTCAGCCCCAGCATTTT.